This TCR beta chain was sequenced during a study of T cell repertoires in cytomegalovirus infection. V gave up 3 bases and J gave up 5 bases, with 13 bases separating them. The CDR3 consists of 14 residues. CDR1 is MGHRA and CDR2 is YSYEKL in the germline V gene. One entry per CDR3 protein results from TCRdb running MiXCR on the reads. This sample carries a few hundred thousand distinct CDR3 sequences, approximately 17% of them seen once, and the ten largest clones take around half. The chain links TRBV4-1 to TRBJ1-1; a possible D gene is TRBD1 (5 bases). Sequenced sample: CD8+ T cells from PBMCs. The receptor was derived from a human donor in good health (CMV status not recorded). Some clones in this sample may be carry-over from other donors' samples. The CDR3 region is CASSHGQGVTEAFF. DNA for the CDR3: TGCGCCAGCAGCCACGGGCAGGGTGTGACTGAAGCTTTCTTT.